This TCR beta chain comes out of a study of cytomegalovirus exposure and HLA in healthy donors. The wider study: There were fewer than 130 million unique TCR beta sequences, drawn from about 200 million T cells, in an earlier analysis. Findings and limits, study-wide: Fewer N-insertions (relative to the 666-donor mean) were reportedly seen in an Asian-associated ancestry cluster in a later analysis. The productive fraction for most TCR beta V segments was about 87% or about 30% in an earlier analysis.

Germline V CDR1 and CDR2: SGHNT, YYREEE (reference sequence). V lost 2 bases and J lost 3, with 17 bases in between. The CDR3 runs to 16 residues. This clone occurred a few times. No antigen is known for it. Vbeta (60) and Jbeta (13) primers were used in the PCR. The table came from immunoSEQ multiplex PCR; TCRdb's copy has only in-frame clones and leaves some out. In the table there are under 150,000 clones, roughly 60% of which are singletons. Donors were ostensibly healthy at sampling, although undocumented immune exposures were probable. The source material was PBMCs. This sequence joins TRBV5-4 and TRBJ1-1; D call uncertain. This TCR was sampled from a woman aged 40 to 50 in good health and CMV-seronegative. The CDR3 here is CASSLGLGVTDTEAFF. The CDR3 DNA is TGTGCCAGCAGCTTAGGTCTTGGAGTCACGGACACTGAAGCTTTCTTT.